The rows below give T cell receptor beta chains drawn from one sample of a study of OX40 agonist ivuxolimab in advanced cancers. Some clones are missing from TCRdb's copy, which holds only in-frame ones; the method was immunoSEQ multiplex PCR. This sample has fewer than 65,000 clones, with 80% to 90% found just once. Material: CD4+ or CD8+ T cells sorted from blood, obtained in a trial of the OX40 agonist ivuxolimab. These receptors came from an adult with an advanced solid tumor such as melanoma, head and neck, liver or kidney cancer. The CDR3 runs from the conserved cysteine through the conserved F or W. Fields, in order: clone size, D gene, J gene, V gene, CDR3 protein, CDR3 DNA. A D gene is named only where the DNA matches it firmly. Expanded clones are given a class, and other clones once, few, many or no size at all.

clone_size: NA
d_call: TRBD1
j_call: TRBJ2-3
v_call: TRBV19
cdr3_aa: CASSILDRDTDTQYF
cdr3_nt: TGTGCCAGTAGTATACTGGACAGGGACACAGATACGCAGTATTTT

clone_size: once
d_call: NA
j_call: TRBJ1-2
v_call: TRBV5-1
cdr3_aa: CASSPARSGRDKDNYGYTF
cdr3_nt: TGCGCCAGCAGCCCGGCCCGGTCAGGACGTGATAAGGATAACTATGGCTACACCTTC

clone_size: NA
d_call: TRBD2
j_call: TRBJ2-1
v_call: TRBV2
cdr3_aa: CATAGLAASLYNEQFF
cdr3_nt: TGTGCCACAGCAGGACTAGCGGCCTCCCTCTACAATGAGCAGTTCTTC

clone_size: NA
d_call: NA
j_call: TRBJ2-7
v_call: TRBV7-2
cdr3_aa: CASSLGRGAHEQYF
cdr3_nt: TGTGCCAGCAGCTTGGGAAGGGGGGCCCACGAGCAGTACTTC

clone_size: NA
d_call: NA
j_call: TRBJ2-7
v_call: TRBV28
cdr3_aa: CASSLRYEQYF
cdr3_nt: TGTGCCAGCAGTTTGCGGTACGAGCAGTACTTC

clone_size: NA
d_call: TRBD2
j_call: TRBJ2-7
v_call: TRBV11-2
cdr3_aa: CASNFGNIAGEQYF
cdr3_nt: TGTGCCAGTAACTTTGGAAATATAGCGGGTGAGCAGTACTTC

clone_size: NA
d_call: NA
j_call: TRBJ2-1
v_call: TRBV9
cdr3_aa: CASSVAYGFRNEQFF
cdr3_nt: TGTGCCAGCAGCGTAGCTTACGGGTTTCGGAATGAGCAGTTCTTC

clone_size: NA
d_call: TRBD2
j_call: TRBJ2-1
v_call: TRBV5-4
cdr3_aa: CASSGGGGGGNSYNEQFF
cdr3_nt: TGTGCCAGCAGCGGTGGCGGGGGTGGCGGGAACTCCTACAATGAGCAGTTCTTC

clone_size: NA
d_call: NA
j_call: TRBJ2-7
v_call: TRBV13
cdr3_aa: CASSAAGYRSYEQYF
cdr3_nt: TGTGCCAGCAGCGCCGCGGGGTATAGGTCCTACGAGCAGTACTTC

clone_size: few
d_call: TRBD2
j_call: TRBJ2-3
v_call: TRBV19
cdr3_aa: CASSLSGRSTDTQYF
cdr3_nt: TGTGCCAGTAGTCTAAGCGGGAGGAGCACAGATACGCAGTATTTT

clone_size: NA
d_call: TRBD2
j_call: TRBJ2-3
v_call: TRBV27
cdr3_aa: CASSRLADTDTQYF
cdr3_nt: TGTGCCAGCAGCCGACTAGCGGACACAGATACGCAGTATTTT

clone_size: NA
d_call: TRBD2
j_call: TRBJ2-2
v_call: TRBV7-9
cdr3_aa: CASSLARGRTGELFF
cdr3_nt: TGTGCCAGCAGCTTAGCGCGGGGGAGAACCGGGGAGCTGTTTTTT

clone_size: NA
d_call: TRBD2
j_call: TRBJ2-1
v_call: TRBV28
cdr3_aa: CASSLPGGRDEQFF
cdr3_nt: TGTGCCAGCAGTTTACCGGGAGGGCGGGATGAGCAGTTCTTC

clone_size: NA
d_call: TRBD2
j_call: TRBJ2-7
v_call: TRBV2
cdr3_aa: CASSEVTSGFYEQYF
cdr3_nt: TGTGCCAGCAGTGAAGTAACTAGCGGGTTCTACGAGCAGTACTTC

clone_size: once
d_call: TRBD2
j_call: TRBJ2-1
v_call: TRBV5-4
cdr3_aa: CASSLVGLAVNEQFF
cdr3_nt: TGTGCCAGCAGCTTGGTTGGCCTAGCGGTCAATGAGCAGTTCTTC

clone_size: NA
d_call: NA
j_call: TRBJ1-1
v_call: TRBV9
cdr3_aa: CAGSAALGNTEAFF
cdr3_nt: TGTGCCGGCAGCGCGGCGCTCGGGAACACTGAAGCTTTCTTT

clone_size: NA
d_call: NA
j_call: TRBJ1-2
v_call: TRBV28
cdr3_aa: CASSYGWSKSSGLANYGYTF
cdr3_nt: TGTGCCAGCAGTTATGGGTGGTCTAAGTCTTCAGGGTTGGCTAACTATGGCTACACCTTC

clone_size: NA
d_call: NA
j_call: TRBJ2-5
v_call: TRBV28
cdr3_aa: CASSSPETQYF
cdr3_nt: TGTGCCAGCAGTTCACCAGAGACCCAGTACTTC

clone_size: NA
d_call: TRBD1
j_call: TRBJ1-1
v_call: TRBV29-1
cdr3_aa: CSVPRSRGQGAGAFF
cdr3_nt: TGCAGCGTCCCCCGCTCCCGAGGTCAGGGGGCGGGAGCTTTCTTT

clone_size: NA
d_call: TRBD1
j_call: TRBJ2-1
v_call: TRBV7-3
cdr3_aa: CASSLGQGAGDEQFF
cdr3_nt: TGTGCCAGCAGCTTAGGACAGGGGGCCGGGGATGAGCAGTTCTTC

clone_size: NA
d_call: NA
j_call: TRBJ2-3
v_call: TRBV5-6
cdr3_aa: CASRAGDWGLGTQYF
cdr3_nt: TGTGCCAGCAGGGCAGGAGACTGGGGGCTTGGTACGCAGTATTTT

clone_size: NA
d_call: NA
j_call: TRBJ2-7
v_call: TRBV5-1
cdr3_aa: CASSSGAADYEQYF
cdr3_nt: TGCGCCAGCAGCTCTGGGGCGGCCGACTACGAGCAGTACTTC

clone_size: few
d_call: TRBD1
j_call: TRBJ1-1
v_call: TRBV6-1
cdr3_aa: CASSDPGGADTEAFF
cdr3_nt: TGTGCCAGCAGTGACCCAGGGGGCGCGGACACTGAAGCTTTCTTT

clone_size: NA
d_call: NA
j_call: TRBJ1-1
v_call: TRBV7-8
cdr3_aa: CASSAQGRAFF
cdr3_nt: TGTGCCAGCAGCGCTCAGGGTAGAGCTTTCTTT

clone_size: NA
d_call: NA
j_call: TRBJ2-7
v_call: TRBV5-1
cdr3_aa: CASSTLGYEQYF
cdr3_nt: TGCGCCAGCAGCACCCTGGGCTACGAGCAGTACTTC

clone_size: once
d_call: NA
j_call: TRBJ2-2
v_call: TRBV5-1
cdr3_aa: CASSLGHVGISGELFF
cdr3_nt: TGCGCCAGCAGCTTGGGGCACGTTGGGATCTCCGGGGAGCTGTTTTTT

clone_size: NA
d_call: TRBD1
j_call: TRBJ1-2
v_call: TRBV4-1
cdr3_aa: CASSPGTGGRLRGYTF
cdr3_nt: TGCGCCAGCAGCCCCGGGACAGGGGGTAGGTTGAGGGGCTACACCTTC

clone_size: NA
d_call: NA
j_call: TRBJ1-2
v_call: TRBV28
cdr3_aa: CASSLSAVNYGYTF
cdr3_nt: TGTGCCAGCAGTTTATCGGCGGTTAACTATGGCTACACCTTC

clone_size: NA
d_call: NA
j_call: TRBJ1-1
v_call: TRBV6-5
cdr3_aa: CASSYKGVHTEAFF
cdr3_nt: TGTGCCAGCAGTTACAAGGGGGTTCACACTGAAGCTTTCTTT

clone_size: NA
d_call: TRBD2
j_call: TRBJ2-4
v_call: TRBV4-1
cdr3_aa: CASRGGRWEIGIQYF
cdr3_nt: TGCGCCAGCAGGGGAGGGAGGTGGGAGATCGGCATTCAGTACTTC